Only a few counts were recorded for the clone carrying this TCR beta chain. An end of the junction does not agree with germline; a read error may underlie this. The data were taken from a study of blood T cells in healthy people across ages. Primers used in a second PCR of about 6 to 12 cycles were a sample-barcoded 5' primer and a J-beta primer mix. TCRdb fed the 5' RACE reads into MiXCR, producing one record per CDR3 protein. The sample lists around 710,000 distinct CDR3 sequences, 43% seen once, with 20% to 25% in the top ten. This TCR came from a woman aged 60 to 75 in good health. Sequenced sample: blood.

The CDR3 loop reads CASSLGWASHNEQFF. The CDR3 nucleotides are TGTGCCAGCAGCTTGGGTTGGGCTAGCCACAATGAGCAGTTCTTT. This chain uses TRBV7-3 with TRBJ2-1, with TRBD2 as a possible D gene (5 bases). Germline V gene sequence: CDR1 SGHTA, CDR2 FQGTGA. CDR3 length equals 15 residues.